This entry lists 31 T cell receptor beta chains sequenced from one sample in a study of identical twins. TCRdb fed the 5' RACE reads into MiXCR, producing one record per CDR3 protein. The sample includes 450,000 to 650,000 distinct CDR3 sequences, 13% to 15% seen only once; the top ten take 0.35% to 0.45%. Another study also made use of these data, one on yellow fever vaccine responses in identical twins.

Sequenced sample: CD4+ T cells sorted from blood. The receptors originated from a woman aged 18-29 years in good health.

This clonotype was found a few times. The V gene is TRBV3-1, the J gene TRBJ1-2, with D maybe TRBD1 (5 bases). The germline CDR1 and CDR2 sequences are LGHDT and YNNKEL (reference sequence). The CDR3 covers 15 residues. Trimming removed 1 base from V and 2 bases from J, with 11 bases in between. CDR3 nucleotides: TGTGCCAGCAGCCAAGCCCCGACAGAGAACTATGGCTACACCTTC. Its translation: CASSQAPTENYGYTF.

The J gene is TRBJ2-1, the V gene TRBV19; no clear D. The CDR3 is 13 residues long. Germline V gene sequence: CDR1 LNHDA, CDR2 SQIVND (reference sequence). The V and J ends lost 2 bases and 9 bases respectively, with 11 bases between them. The CDR3 loop reads CASSISERSEQFF. In DNA form, the CDR3 reads TGTGCCAGTAGTATATCCGAGCGCAGTGAGCAGTTCTTC.

The chain recombines TRBV2 with TRBJ2-7; TRBD2 might be the D (6 bases). The CDR3 extends over 14 amino acids. V gave up 8 bases and J gave up 3 bases, with 17 bases separating them. In germline, CDR1 is SNHLY, CDR2 FYNNEI. The CDR3 loop is CASGARLGNYEQYF. CDR3 in DNA: TGTGCCAGCGGGGCAAGACTAGGGAACTACGAGCAGTACTTC.

This clonotype occurred a few times. This rearrangement joins TRBV21-1 to TRBJ2-1. TRBV21-1 constitutes a pseudogene. CDR3 length: 14 residues. The CDR3: CASRPTDGYNEQFF. In nucleotides, the CDR3 is TGTGCCAGCAGACCCACCGACGGATACAATGAGCAGTTCTTC.

V usage is TRBV6-1 and J usage is TRBJ2-4, with 7 bases that match TRBD1. This CDR3 has 15 amino acids. The J segment lost 2 bases and the V segment lost 2 bases, leaving 3 bases of the junction unmatched. Germline V CDR1 and CDR2: MNHNS, SASEGT. As DNA, the CDR3 is TGTGCCAGCAGTGAAAGGGGGCGGACCAAAAACATTCAGTACTTC. Its protein is CASSERGRTKNIQYF.

The chain recombines TRBV15 with TRBJ2-4; TRBD1 agrees at 8 bases. The CDR3 is 13 amino acids. V gave up 2 bases and J gave up 9 bases; unmatched junction bases: 3. The V gene's germline CDR1 is LNHNV and CDR2 YYDKDF (reference sequence). The CDR3 here is CATSRPGQGIQYF. The CDR3 DNA reads TGTGCCACCAGCAGACCCGGACAGGGCATTCAGTACTTC.

The rearrangement links TRBV5-1 to TRBJ2-2; D is unclear. The CDR3 has 14 amino acids. The V and J ends lost 1 base and 3 bases respectively, with 7 bases between them. Germline assignment: CDR1 SGHRS and CDR2 YFSETQ. CDR3 nucleotides: TGCGCCAGCAGCTTGTCTAGAGACACCGGGGAGCTGTTTTTT. This sequence encodes CASSLSRDTGELFF. The complete variable domain, with remaining parts taken from reference TRBV5-1 and TRBJ2-2, reads KAGVTQTPRYLIKTRGQQVTLSCSPISGHRSVSWYQQTPGQGLQFLFEYFSETQRNKGNFPGRFSGRQFSNSRSEMNVSTLELGDSALYLCASSLSRDTGELFFGEGSRLTVL.

The table lists this clonotype with a few counts. V gene TRBV24-1 combines with J gene TRBJ2-1, with a tentative D call TRBD1 (5 bases). Germline V CDR1 and CDR2: KGHDR, SFDVKD. V dropped 7 bases and J dropped 6 bases, with 12 bases sitting between them. The CDR3 contains 13 residues. The CDR3 here is CATSPGWRNEQFF. In DNA form, the CDR3 reads TGTGCCACCAGCCCAGGGTGGCGCAATGAGCAGTTCTTC.

The rearrangement links TRBV28 to TRBJ1-1; D call uncertain. V was clipped by 5 bases and J by 1 base, with 8 bases between them. This CDR3 comprises 13 residues. Germline values: CDR1 MDHEN, CDR2 SYDVKM. The CDR3: CASSTPGNTEAFF. The CDR3 nucleotides read TGTGCCAGCAGTACCCCGGGGAACACTGAAGCTTTCTTT.

This clonotype showed up many times. The genes are TRBV6-1 and TRBJ1-3; no clear D gene. Germline CDR1 is MNHNS and CDR2 is SASEGT. This CDR3 spans 11 amino acids. The V and J ends lost 6 bases and 4 bases respectively, with 4 bases between them. CDR3 DNA: TGTGCCAGCAGCACAGGAAACACCATATATTTT. Translating it yields CASSTGNTIYF.

The chain combines TRBV10-3 with TRBJ2-7; no reliable D call. The CDR3 spans 13 residues. Per germline, CDR1 ENHRY and CDR2 SYGVKD. Trimming left V 4 bases short and J 5 bases short, with 12 bases between. The CDR3 spells CAISGNALDEQYF. The CDR3 bases are TGTGCCATCAGTGGTAACGCCTTAGACGAGCAGTACTTC.

The gene calls are TRBV20-1 and TRBJ1-2; maybe TRBD1 (5 bases). Germline CDR1 DFQATT, CDR2 SNEGSKA (reference sequence). The CDR3 loop spans 13 amino acids. Trimming left V 4 bases short and J 1 base short, with 10 bases between. Written as DNA, the CDR3 is TGCAGTGCTACCACAAGGGGTAACTATGGCTACACCTTC. Its protein product is CSATTRGNYGYTF.

This clonotype has more than one count but fewer than ten. This rearrangement joins TRBV15 to TRBJ2-1, with D perhaps matching TRBD1 (6 bases). Germline CDR1 is LNHNV and CDR2 is YYDKDF (reference sequence). This CDR3 has 12 amino acids. Trimming left V 3 bases short and J 12 bases short, with 12 bases between. CDR3: CATSSTGKGQFF. The CDR3 region has the DNA TGTGCCACCAGCAGTACAGGGAAAGGGCAGTTCTTC.

The rearrangement joins TRBV5-1 to TRBJ1-1; perhaps TRBD1 as D (6 bases). In germline, CDR1 is SGHRS, CDR2 YFSETQ. The CDR3 sequence is 14 residues long. The V and J ends lost 6 bases and 1 base respectively, with 13 bases between them. The chain's CDR3 is CASNEGGQNTEAFF. CDR3 nucleotides: TGCGCCAGCAATGAGGGGGGACAGAACACTGAAGCTTTCTTT.

This clonotype was observed many times. V gene TRBV12-3 or TRBV12-4 combines with J gene TRBJ2-4, with 7 positions matching TRBD2. Trimming at V came to 5 bases and at J to 7 bases, leaving 8 bases not matched to a gene. CDR3 length equals 14 residues. CDR3 in amino acids: CASSLFGRANIQYF. CDR3 in DNA: TGTGCCAGCAGTCTGTTTGGGAGGGCGAACATTCAGTACTTC.

This clonotype was counted between two and nine times. The CDR3 reads CASSPKLGLAGARWRELFF. CDR3 sequence (DNA): TGTGCCAGCAGTCCCAAGCTCGGACTAGCGGGAGCGCGCTGGCGGGAGCTGTTTTTT. The rearrangement uses TRBV12-3 or TRBV12-4 and TRBJ2-2; TRBD2 aligns across 13 bases. V dropped 5 bases and J dropped 9; count of bases not matched to a gene: 18. The CDR3 spans 19 residues.

A few counts support this clonotype. The chain employs TRBV19 and TRBJ2-2; 11 bases match TRBD2. Per the germline V gene, CDR1 is LNHDA and CDR2 is SQIVND (reference sequence). This CDR3 is built from 16 residues. Losses at the gene ends were 3 bases for V and 5 bases for J; bases not matched to a gene: 5. The CDR3 reads CASSITSGSITGELFF. CDR3 coding DNA: TGTGCCAGTAGTATTACTAGCGGGAGCATAACCGGGGAGCTGTTTTTT.

This clonotype was seen a few times. This chain links TRBV28 with TRBJ1-1; D remains ambiguous. The CDR3 is 13 residues long. V was clipped by 4 bases and J by 9 bases, with 15 bases between them. Germline lookup yields CDR1 MDHEN and CDR2 SYDVKM. This CDR3 reads CASSSPSSLQAFF. The CDR3 DNA sequence: TGTGCCAGCAGTTCCCCCTCCTCTCTCCAAGCTTTCTTT.

The rearrangement links TRBV9 to TRBJ2-1; 11 nucleotides line up with TRBD2. V gave up 0 bases and J gave up 7 bases; unmatched junction bases: 6. The CDR3 totals 16 residues. From germline, CDR1 is SGDLS and CDR2 YYNGEE. CDR3 coding DNA: TGTGCCAGCAGCGTAGCACTAGCGGGAGAGAAGAATGAGCAGTTCTTC. Translation gives CASSVALAGEKNEQFF. Full variable domain (rest looked up from reference TRBV9 and TRBJ2-1): DSGVTQTPKHLITATGQRVTLRCSPRSGDLSVYWYQQSLDQGLQFLIQYYNGEERAKGNILERFSAQQFPDLHSELNLSSLELGDSALYFCASSVALAGEKNEQFFGPGTRLTVL.

There are many counts of this clonotype. CDR3 in DNA: TGCGCCACCGCGGCGAACACCGGGGAGCTGTTTTTT. It yields the protein CATAANTGELFF. This sequence joins TRBV5-1 and TRBJ2-2, with D uncertain. Germline V gene sequence: CDR1 SGHRS, CDR2 YFSETQ. The CDR3 runs to 12 residues. The germline V and J ends were trimmed by 9 bases and 0 bases, with 6 bases remaining between them.

This chain uses TRBV6-5 with TRBJ2-1; 15 bases fit TRBD2. With V trimmed by 5 bases and J by 9 bases, 8 bases remained unmatched. Germline CDR1 and CDR2: MNHEY and SVGAGI. This CDR3 is built from 16 residues. The CDR3 DNA is TGTGCCAGCAGTAACGGACTAGCGGGGGGGCCCGGTGAGCAGTTCTTC. Protein sequence: CASSNGLAGGPGEQFF.

This clonotype showed up just a few times. The rearrangement uses TRBV6-4 and TRBJ2-1; D is unresolved. V was cut by 4 bases and J by 0 bases, with 13 bases left in between. The germline V gene has CDR1 MRHNA and CDR2 SNTAGT. The CDR3 is 16 residues long. The CDR3 DNA sequence: TGTGCCAGCAGTGTCGGGTTCAGTAGCTCCTACAATGAGCAGTTCTTC. Translated: CASSVGFSSSYNEQFF.

The chain employs TRBV28 and TRBJ2-7; 7 bases are a match to TRBD1. Losses at the gene ends were 6 bases for V and 6 bases for J; bases not matched to a gene: 5. The length of the CDR3 is 12 residues. Germline values: CDR1 MDHEN, CDR2 SYDVKM. CDR3 residues: CASRAPGGEQYF. CDR3 in DNA: TGTGCCAGCAGAGCACCAGGGGGCGAGCAGTACTTC. Using reference TRBV28 and TRBJ2-7 for the parts outside the CDR3, the full variable domain is DVKVTQSSRYLVKRTGEKVFLECVQDMDHENMFWYRQDPGLGLRLIYFSYDVKMKEKGDIPEGYSVSREKKERFSLILESASTNQTSMYLCASRAPGGEQYFGPGTRLTVT.

This clonotype was counted only a few times. The rearrangement uses TRBV20-1 and TRBJ1-2, with D perhaps TRBD1 (5 bases). V gave up 4 bases and J gave up 3 bases, with 12 bases separating them. The CDR3 consists of 13 residues. Germline V CDR1 and CDR2: DFQATT, SNEGSKA (reference sequence). In nucleotides, the CDR3 is TGCAGTGCTAATGAGGGGATTGACTATGGCTACACCTTC. As protein: CSANEGIDYGYTF.

This clonotype has more than one count but fewer than ten. The chain links TRBV5-8 to TRBJ1-1; TRBD1 is a possible D gene (5 bases). This CDR3 spans 13 amino acids. Germline V gene sequence: CDR1 SGHTS, CDR2 YDEGEE. Trimming cost V 2 bases and J 7 bases, with 12 bases left between them. The CDR3 region is CASSFTGAGEAFF. CDR3 bases: TGTGCCAGCAGCTTCACCGGGGCAGGTGAAGCTTTCTTT.

This clonotype was seen a handful of times. The chain employs TRBV12-3 or TRBV12-4 and TRBJ2-7, with TRBD1 as a possible D gene (6 bases). The CDR3 length is 13 residues. Trimming removed 3 bases from V and 7 bases from J, with 13 bases in between. The CDR3 is CASSFKGDTEQYF. DNA for the CDR3: TGTGCCAGCAGTTTTAAGGGGGACACTGAGCAGTACTTC.

The rearrangement uses TRBV7-6 and TRBJ2-2; weak D call: TRBD2 (6 bases). The CDR3 has 14 residues. With 5 bases removed from V and 8 bases from J, the gap between germline ends came to 15 bases. The V gene's germline CDR1 is SGHVS and CDR2 FNYEAQ. CDR3 amino acids: CASSRTLAMGELFF. The CDR3 DNA follows: TGTGCCAGCAGCCGAACACTAGCAATGGGGGAGCTGTTTTTT.

This clonotype was observed a handful of times. The chain links TRBV6-1 to TRBJ2-1; the match to TRBD2 covers 11 bases. Trimming at V came to 5 bases and at J to 1 base, leaving 7 bases not matched to a gene. The CDR3 sequence is 17 residues long. In germline, CDR1 is MNHNS, CDR2 SASEGT. DNA of the CDR3: TGTGCCAGCAGTCGAATGGGACTAGCGGCTTCCTACAATGAGCAGTTCTTC. Protein: CASSRMGLAASYNEQFF.

The chain combines TRBV27 with TRBJ2-7; D is uncertain. Germline CDR1 is MNHEY and CDR2 is SMNVEV (reference sequence). This CDR3 contains 10 residues. Deletions cut 9 bases from V and 12 bases from J, with 15 bases between. CDR3 region: CARHGPRWYV. The CDR3 region has the DNA TGTGCCAGACATGGACCACGGTGGTACGTC.

V and J are TRBV6-5 and TRBJ2-5, with D hard to call. The CDR3 loop spans 12 amino acids. V was shortened by 4 bases and J by 7 bases, with 10 bases between the two germline ends. Germline assignment: CDR1 MNHEY and CDR2 SVGAGI. DNA for the CDR3: TGTGCCAGCAGTTCTCCATGGGGGACCCAGTACTTC. Translated, it gives CASSSPWGTQYF.

The chain recombines TRBV12-5 with TRBJ2-3, with 10 bases that match TRBD2. Losses at the gene ends were 1 base for V and 2 bases for J; bases not matched to a gene: 3. Germline assignment: CDR1 LGHNT and CDR2 FRNRAP. The CDR3 sequence is 16 residues long. The CDR3 is CASGLGLAGITDTQYF. The CDR3 region has the DNA TGTGCTAGTGGTTTGGGACTAGCGGGTATCACAGATACGCAGTATTTT.